The present T cell receptor beta chain was sequenced within a study of blood T cell repertoires in COVID-19. The wider study: The analysed material was cDNA or gDNA that came from T cells, B-cell-depleted T cells, or PBMCs.

Germline-derived CDR1 and CDR2 are SGHRS and YFSETQ. The CDR3 loop spans 15 amino acids. Germline trimming cut 1 base from V and 5 bases from J; bases unmatched to any gene: 5. Sequencing used immunoSEQ multiplex PCR; TCRdb keeps in-frame clones, though not all of them. This table holds approximately 86,000 clones, 80% found once. The chain is built from TRBV5-1 and TRBJ1-1; 10 bases are a match to TRBD1. The sequenced material came from peripheral blood. This sequence was found in a woman in her 70s with acute or convalescent COVID-19. CDR3 residues: CASSLLGTGVTEAFF. The CDR3, as DNA: TGCGCCAGCAGCTTGTTGGGGACAGGGGTAACTGAAGCTTTCTTT.